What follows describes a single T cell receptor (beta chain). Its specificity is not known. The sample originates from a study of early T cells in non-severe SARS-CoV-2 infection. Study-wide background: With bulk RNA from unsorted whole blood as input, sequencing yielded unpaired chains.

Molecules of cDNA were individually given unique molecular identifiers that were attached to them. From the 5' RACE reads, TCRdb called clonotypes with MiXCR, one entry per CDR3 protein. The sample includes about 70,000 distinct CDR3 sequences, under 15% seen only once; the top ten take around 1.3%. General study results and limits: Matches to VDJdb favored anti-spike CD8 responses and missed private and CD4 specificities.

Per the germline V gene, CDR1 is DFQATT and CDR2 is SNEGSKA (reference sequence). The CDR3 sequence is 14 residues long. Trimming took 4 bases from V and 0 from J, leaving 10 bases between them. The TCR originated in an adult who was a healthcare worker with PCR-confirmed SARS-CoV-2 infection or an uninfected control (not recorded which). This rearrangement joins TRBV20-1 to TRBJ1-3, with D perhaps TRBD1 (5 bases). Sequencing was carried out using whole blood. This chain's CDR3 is CSATSGSSGNTIYF. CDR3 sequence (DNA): TGCAGTGCTACTTCAGGGTCCTCTGGAAACACCATATATTTT.